The rows below give T cell receptor beta chains drawn from one sample of a study of cytomegalovirus exposure and HLA in healthy donors. This table comes from immunoSEQ multiplex PCR, and its TCRdb copy is limited to in-frame clones, with some not included. The sample has 150,000 or so clones; approximately 82% are singletons. The sequenced sample consisted of PBMCs. The source of these receptors is a man between 18 and 35 years old in good health and CMV-seropositive. CDR3s include the opening cysteine and the closing phenylalanine or tryptophan. Fields, in order: clone size, D gene, J gene, V gene, CDR3 protein, CDR3 DNA. A D gene is named only where the DNA matches it firmly. Clone size appears in some rows only: once, few, many, or a class for an expanded clone.

>.|TRBD1|TRBJ2-7|TRBV10-1
CASSQGQGNEQYF
TGCGCCAGCAGTCAGGGACAGGGGAACGAGCAGTACTTC
>.|.|TRBJ2-1|TRBV7-9
CASSSPQWGHNEQFF
TGTGCCAGCAGCTCGCCTCAGTGGGGGCACAATGAGCAGTTCTTC
>.|.|TRBJ2-7|TRBV7-9
CASSPLGSSYEQYF
TGTGCCAGCAGCCCTCTGGGGAGCTCCTACGAGCAGTACTTC
>.|.|TRBJ2-7|TRBV2
CASAGSNAEQYF
TGTGCCAGCGCCGGGTCCAATGCCGAGCAGTACTTC
>.|.|TRBJ1-2|TRBV19
CASSIADGTQRYGYTF
TGTGCCAGTAGTATAGCAGACGGGACTCAGCGGTATGGCTACACCTTC
>.|TRBD2|TRBJ2-1|TRBV30
CAWNPRRSGGYNEQFF
TGTGCCTGGAACCCCCGGAGAAGCGGGGGTTACAATGAGCAGTTCTTC
>.|.|TRBJ2-1|TRBV9
CASSVAYGQREQFF
TGTGCCAGCAGCGTAGCGTATGGTCAGCGTGAGCAGTTCTTC
>.|.|TRBJ2-7|TRBV5-1
CASSLSRQEAEQYF
TGCGCCAGCAGCTTATCCCGGCAGGAGGCCGAGCAGTACTTC
>.|TRBD1|TRBJ2-5|TRBV7-2
CASSPDRVVRETQYF
TGTGCCAGCAGTCCCGACAGGGTAGTTAGAGAGACCCAGTACTTC
>.|.|TRBJ1-2|TRBV6-1
CASSESGNNYGYTF
TGTGCCAGCAGTGAATCAGGAAATAACTATGGCTACACCTTC
>.|TRBD1|TRBJ2-1|TRBV6-5
CASSSGTGGSYNEQFF
TGTGCCAGCAGTTCTGGGACAGGGGGGAGTTACAATGAGCAGTTCTTC
>.|TRBD2|TRBJ2-1|TRBV5-6
CASSDSGRTYNEQFF
TGTGCCAGCAGTGATAGCGGGAGGACCTACAATGAGCAGTTCTTC
>once|.|TRBJ1-1|TRBV21-1
CASSAGTDLGAFF
TGTGCCAGCAGCGCCGGGACAGACTTAGGGGCTTTCTTT
>.|.|TRBJ2-1|TRBV19
CASRPLDRSSYNEQFF
TGTGCCAGTAGACCCCTGGACAGAAGCTCCTACAATGAGCAGTTCTTC
>.|.|TRBJ2-7|TRBV27
CASQSGYEQYF
TGTGCCAGCCAGAGCGGATACGAGCAGTACTTC
>.|.|TRBJ2-4|TRBV25-1
CASSEGTGPTKNIQYF
TGTGCCAGCAGTGAAGGAACAGGGCCAACAAAAAACATTCAGTACTTC
>.|TRBD2|TRBJ2-1|TRBV11-3
CASSPSGRVSYNEQFF
TGTGCCAGCAGCCCTAGCGGGAGGGTATCCTACAATGAGCAGTTCTTC
>.|.|TRBJ2-1|TRBV18
CASSFERTKPYNEQFF
TGTGCCAGCTCCTTTGAGAGGACAAAACCGTACAATGAGCAGTTCTTC
>.|TRBD1|TRBJ2-2|TRBV7-9
CASSKGDRGSTGELFF
TGTGCCAGCAGCAAGGGGGACAGGGGGTCCACCGGGGAGCTGTTTTTT
>few|TRBD2|TRBJ2-1|TRBV15
CATTPKSLAGNNEQFF
TGTGCCACCACCCCCAAGAGTCTAGCGGGTAACAATGAGCAGTTCTTC
>.|TRBD2|TRBJ2-2|TRBV7-9
CASSKAGEGDTGELFF
TGTGCCAGCAGCAAGGCGGGAGAGGGAGACACCGGGGAGCTGTTTTTT
>.|.|TRBJ2-7|TRBV21-1
CAAAHEQYF
TGTGCCGCGGCCCACGAGCAGTACTTC